Listed below are T cell receptor beta chains from one sample, sequenced in a study of T cells in Graves' hyperthyroidism and ophthalmopathy. TCRdb independently ran MiXCR on the multiplex PCR reads; one entry per CDR3 protein. The sample shows hundreds of thousands of distinct CDR3 sequences, 11% to 15% of them seen only once. Sample: blood. The receptors were gathered from a woman younger than 35 with Graves' hyperthyroidism. The CDR3 runs from the conserved cysteine through the conserved F or W. A D gene is named only where the DNA matches it firmly. A row's size may be missing; if present it is once, few, many or a size class.

V,J,D,size,CDR3,DNA
TRBV7-9,TRBJ2-1,-,-,CASRGTAGEQFF,TGTGCCAGCAGAGGAACGGCGGGTGAGCAGTTCTTC
TRBV20-1,TRBJ2-3,TRBD2,-,CSALGGPSGINTQYF,TGCAGTGCTTTGGGGGGACCTAGCGGGATTAATACGCAGTATTTT
TRBV27,TRBJ2-4,-,few,CASSFRGENIQYF,TGTGCCAGCAGTTTTAGGGGGGAAAACATTCAGTACTTC
TRBV30,TRBJ2-7,TRBD2,many,CAWGLAGTYEQYF,TGTGCCTGGGGACTAGCGGGGACATACGAGCAGTACTTC
TRBV7-3,TRBJ2-2,-,-,CASSLRSGALNTGELFF,TGTGCCAGCAGCTTACGGTCCGGGGCCCTGAACACCGGGGAGCTGTTTTTT
TRBV5-6,TRBJ1-2,-,few,CASSLSAAGYTF,TGTGCCAGCAGCTTGAGTGCGGCTGGCTACACCTTC
TRBV7-2,TRBJ2-6,TRBD1,few,CASSSDRGLVSGANVLTF,TGTGCCAGCAGCTCGGACAGGGGGCTTGTCTCTGGGGCCAACGTCCTGACTTTC
TRBV3-1,TRBJ2-4,TRBD2,many,CASSQTLAGGIIKNIQYF,TGTGCCAGCAGCCAAACACTAGCGGGAGGGATTATCAAAAACATTCAGTACTTC
TRBV5-1,TRBJ1-2,-,-,CASSLATDYGYTF,TGCGCCAGCAGCTTGGCGACGGACTATGGCTACACCTTC
TRBV6-2/TRBV6-3,TRBJ1-4,-,few,CASSESRKLFF,TGTGCCAGCAGTGAGAGTAGAAAACTGTTTTTT
TRBV20-1,TRBJ2-5,-,many,CSARWGRGRETQYF,TGCAGTGCTAGATGGGGGAGAGGCCGGGAGACCCAGTACTTC
TRBV3-1,TRBJ1-6,TRBD1,many,CASSPTGVSNSPLHF,TGTGCCAGCAGCCCGACAGGGGTGAGCAATTCACCCCTCCACTTT
TRBV4-3,TRBJ2-1,TRBD2,few,CASSQESGSSYNEQFF,TGCGCCAGCAGCCAAGAAAGCGGGAGTTCCTACAATGAGCAGTTCTTC
TRBV5-4,TRBJ1-3,-,-,CASSFGGTVAGNTIYF,TGTGCCAGCAGCTTCGGGGGTACAGTGGCTGGAAACACCATATATTTT
TRBV6-1,TRBJ2-7,-,many,CASMGTETYEQYF,TGTGCCAGCATGGGTACAGAAACCTACGAGCAGTACTTC
TRBV4-3,TRBJ2-2,TRBD1,few,CASSQAGTGPEKGTGELFF,TGCGCCAGCAGCCAAGCCGGGACAGGACCAGAAAAGGGCACCGGGGAGCTGTTTTTT
TRBV7-8,TRBJ1-4,-,few,CASSLGGGRKTNEKLFF,TGTGCCAGCAGCTTAGGTGGGGGCAGGAAAACTAATGAAAAACTGTTTTTT
TRBV9,TRBJ2-1,TRBD2,many,CASSTRGNNEQFF,TGTGCCAGCAGCACGCGGGGGAACAATGAGCAGTTCTTC
TRBV7-3,TRBJ2-2,-,many,CASSTLGGLTGELFF,TGTGCCAGCAGCACCCTCGGGGGACTCACCGGGGAGCTGTTTTTT
TRBV28,TRBJ1-2,-,many,CASSLFRGKGYTF,TGTGCCAGCAGTTTGTTCCGGGGGAAGGGCTACACCTTC
TRBV7-8,TRBJ2-3,TRBD2,many,CASREKRLAGFTDTQYF,TGTGCCAGCAGGGAAAAGAGGCTAGCGGGGTTCACAGATACGCAGTATTTT
TRBV18,TRBJ1-4,-,-,CASSPRVDNEKLFF,TGTGCCAGCTCACCACGAGTAGATAATGAAAAACTGTTTTTT
TRBV18,TRBJ2-7,-,many,CASSELGHEQYF,TGTGCCAGCTCAGAGCTGGGGCACGAGCAGTACTTC
TRBV6-1,TRBJ2-6,-,-,CASSERSGANVLTF,TGTGCCAGCAGTGAGAGGTCTGGGGCCAACGTCCTGACTTTC
TRBV5-1,TRBJ2-3,-,-,CASSLSSGLTDTQYF,TGCGCCAGCAGCTTGTCGTCAGGACTCACAGATACGCAGTATTTT
TRBV20-1,TRBJ2-1,TRBD2,many,CSARTSARSYNEQFF,TGCAGTGCTAGGACTAGCGCCCGCTCCTACAATGAGCAGTTCTTC
TRBV27,TRBJ2-1,-,few,CASTKTLGAGLSNEQFF,TGTGCCAGCACCAAGACTCTCGGGGCGGGACTGAGCAATGAGCAGTTCTTC
TRBV5-1,TRBJ1-1,-,many,CASSLNPTSKMNTEAFF,TGCGCCAGCAGCTTGAACCCGACCAGCAAAATGAACACTGAAGCTTTCTTT
TRBV6-1,TRBJ2-1,-,-,CASSEYGNEQFF,TGTGCCAGCAGTGAATACGGCAATGAGCAGTTCTTC
TRBV28,TRBJ2-1,TRBD2,many,CASSPAGQGTSGRAYEQFF,TGTGCCAGCAGTCCCGCGGGACAGGGTACTAGCGGGAGGGCCTATGAGCAGTTCTTC
TRBV10-3,TRBJ1-1,TRBD1,-,CAISRQGNTEAFF,TGTGCCATCAGTAGACAGGGGAACACTGAAGCTTTCTTT
TRBV7-3,TRBJ2-1,-,-,CASSLEGDSLNEQFF,TGTGCCAGCAGCTTAGAAGGGGACTCCTTGAATGAGCAGTTCTTC
TRBV11-2,TRBJ2-3,TRBD2,-,CASSSPGLAGAGFSDTQYF,TGTGCCAGCAGCTCTCCGGGACTAGCGGGGGCGGGGTTCTCAGATACGCAGTATTTT
TRBV6-1,TRBJ1-1,TRBD1,many,CASSEWAGGNTEAFF,TGTGCCAGCAGTGAATGGGCAGGGGGGAACACTGAAGCTTTCTTT
TRBV28,TRBJ2-1,-,many,CASSLEAILTYNEQFF,TGTGCCAGCAGTTTAGAAGCCATCCTTACCTACAATGAGCAGTTCTTC
TRBV10-3,TRBJ2-7,TRBD2,few,CAISSSGSPPREQYF,TGTGCCATCAGTTCTAGCGGGAGTCCTCCGCGAGAGCAGTACTTC
TRBV6-4,TRBJ1-2,TRBD1,-,CASRYRTGEGGYTF,TGTGCCAGCCGTTATAGGACAGGGGAAGGGGGCTACACCTTC